This section outlines one TCR beta chain sequence together with its context. The data were obtained in a study of blood T cell repertoires in COVID-19. Study-level information: PBMCs, B-cell-depleted T cells, or T cells provided the cDNA or gDNA that made up the material.

Trimming took 6 bases from V and 7 from J; bases not matched to a gene: 11. Per the germline V gene, CDR1 is SQVTM and CDR2 is ANQGSEA. CDR3 size: 14 residues. Original processing methods: Cell counts per sample came from amplifying reference gene primers. Using immunoSEQ multiplex PCR, the repertoire was profiled, and TCRdb retains in-frame clones only, with some absent. That table supplies the V and J calls and clone size; D and trimming were determined from the DNA. The sample lists about 140,000 clones; approximately 79% were seen once. This chain joins TRBV29-1 and TRBJ1-2; TRBD1 aligns across 10 bases. This clonotype was obtained from a man aged 55-75 years with acute or convalescent COVID-19. The sequenced sample consisted of peripheral blood. Written as DNA, the CDR3 is TGCAGCGTCGGGGCGTGGGACAGGGGACGTGGCTACACCTTC. As protein: CSVGAWDRGRGYTF.